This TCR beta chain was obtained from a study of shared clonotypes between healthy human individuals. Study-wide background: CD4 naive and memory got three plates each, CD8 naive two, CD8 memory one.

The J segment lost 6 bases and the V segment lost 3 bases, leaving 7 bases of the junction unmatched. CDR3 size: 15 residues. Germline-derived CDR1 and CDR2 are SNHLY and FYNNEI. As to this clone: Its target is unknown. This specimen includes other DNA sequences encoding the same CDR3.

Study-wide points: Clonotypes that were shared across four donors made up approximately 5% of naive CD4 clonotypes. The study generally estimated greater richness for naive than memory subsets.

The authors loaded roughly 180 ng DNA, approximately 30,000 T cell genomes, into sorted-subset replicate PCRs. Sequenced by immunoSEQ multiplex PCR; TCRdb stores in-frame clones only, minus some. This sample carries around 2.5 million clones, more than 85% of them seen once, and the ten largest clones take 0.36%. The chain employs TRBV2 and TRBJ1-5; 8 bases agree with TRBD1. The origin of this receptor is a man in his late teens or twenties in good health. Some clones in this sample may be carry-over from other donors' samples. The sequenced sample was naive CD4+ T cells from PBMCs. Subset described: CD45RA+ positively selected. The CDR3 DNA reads TGTGCCAGCAGTGAGAGAACAGGGGGTTCTCAGCCCCAGCATTTT. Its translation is CASSERTGGSQPQHF.